The 29 T cell receptor beta chains in this list originate from one sample, sequenced in a study of tissue T cells after allogeneic stem cell transplantation. Sequencing used immunoSEQ multiplex PCR; TCRdb keeps in-frame clones, though not all of them. This table holds about 22,000 clones, around 70% found once. The source material was spleen. Every receptor here comes from a female BALB/c mouse in good health. Strain haplotype (MHC): H2-d.

This clone was counted a few times. Gene names follow the mouse nomenclature. Coverage ceases 1 residue before the CDR3 finishes, and the germline J gene fills in the end. This rearrangement joins TRBV2 to TRBJ2-1, with D tentatively TRBD2 (5 bases). This CDR3 region has 15 residues. The germline gives CDR1 LGHNA, CDR2 YSYQKL. Trimming removed 3 bases from V and 0 bases from J, with 9 bases in between. CDR3 protein: CASSQLGYNYAEQFF. Partial CDR3 DNA: TGTGCCAGCAGCCAGCTGGGATATAACTATGCTGAGCAGTTC.

A note on this clone: Germline and genes here are mouse. With the read ending 1 residue before the CDR3 end, the germline J gene is used to fill in that end. This chain links TRBV13-1 with TRBJ1-3; 8 nucleotides line up with TRBD1. Germline-derived CDR1 and CDR2 are NSHNY and SYGAGN. The CDR3 length is 14 residues. J was trimmed by 2 bases and V by 3 bases; bases with no gene match: 1. CDR3: CASSGDRTGNTLYF. The sequenced part of the CDR3 DNA is TGTGCCAGCAGTGGGGACAGGACTGGAAATACGCTCTAT.

About this clone itself: The listed genes are named as in mouse. The read stops 1 residue short of the end of the CDR3; the missing end is completed from the germline J gene. V is TRBV5 and J is TRBJ2-4; no definite D call. Germline V gene data show CDR1 as LGHNA and CDR2 as YNLKQL (reference sequence). V lost 0 bases, J lost 2 bases, and 3 bases lay in between. The CDR3 loop spans 13 amino acids. This CDR3 reads CASSQEDQNTLYF. The sequenced CDR3 bases are TGTGCCAGCAGCCAAGAGGATCAAAACACCTTGTAC.

This clone was seen once. Mouse names are used for the genes. The read ends 1 residue early relative to the CDR3; the germline J gene fills the gap. The chain uses TRBV14 and TRBJ1-1, with a tentative D call TRBD1 (5 bases). Germline V gene sequence: CDR1 SGHDT, CDR2 FRDEAV. V dropped 2 bases and J dropped 0 bases, with 8 bases sitting between them. The CDR3 is made up of 14 amino acids. The CDR3 is CASSFWTTNTEVFF. CDR3 DNA (partial): TGTGCCAGCAGTTTTTGGACAACAAACACAGAAGTCTTC.

Remarks on this clone: Gene names are mouse gene names. The CDR3 protein is CASGAGQNTEVFF. CDR3 bases read: TGTGCCAGCGGTGCGGGACAAAACACAGAAGTCTTC. V gene TRBV13-2 combines with J gene TRBJ1-1, with a weak D call TRBD1 (6 bases). Sequencing ends 1 residue short of the CDR3 end; the germline J gene provides the rest. Trimming pared 3 bases from V and 1 base from J, leaving 7 bases between. Germline V gene data show CDR1 as NNHNN and CDR2 as SYGAGS (reference sequence). The CDR3 has 13 amino acids.

In the case of this clone: Genes and germline are mouse. From the germline J gene comes the end of the CDR3, since the read stops 1 residue before it. V usage is TRBV13-2 and J usage is TRBJ1-2; D ambiguous. The CDR3 is 13 residues long. Germline assignment: CDR1 NNHNN and CDR2 SYGAGS (reference sequence). V was shortened by 3 bases and J by 1 base, with 7 bases between the two germline ends. CDR3 DNA, as far as it was read: TGTGCCAGCGGTGGAGACAAAAACTCCGACTACACC. This gives the protein CASGGDKNSDYT. The whole CDR3 reads CASGGDKNSDYTF.

Comments on this clone: Each gene name is a mouse one. The read halts 1 residue ahead of the CDR3 end, with the missing end drawn from the germline J gene. The genes are TRBV17 and TRBJ2-5, with D possibly TRBD2 on 6 matching bases. This CDR3 contains 15 residues. Germline CDR1 MNHDT, CDR2 YYDKIL. V lost 1 base, J lost 2 bases, and 10 bases lay in between. The DNA read from the CDR3 is TGTGCTAGCAGTAGAGCTGGGGCCCTCCAAGACACCCAGTAC. It specifies CASSRAGALQDTQY. The full CDR3 protein is CASSRAGALQDTQYF.

The sample holds one count of this clone. The gene names given are mouse names. The CDR3 goes on 1 residue after the read ends, and that part is filled in from the germline J gene. V usage is TRBV13-2 and J usage is TRBJ1-4, with unresolved D. V was clipped by 0 bases and J by 1 base, with 7 bases between them. The CDR3 consists of 15 residues. Germline V gene lookup returns CDR1 NNHNN and CDR2 SYGAGS (reference sequence). This CDR3 is CASGDAPSSNERLFF. CDR3 bases read: TGTGCCAGCGGTGATGCGCCAAGTTCCAACGAAAGATTATTT.

The sample holds one count of this clone. Mouse gene names apply. The read terminates 1 residue ahead of where the CDR3 ends, so the germline J gene completes it. The J gene is TRBJ1-3, the V gene TRBV31; D unresolved. Trimming pared 0 bases from V and 0 bases from J, leaving 9 bases between. The CDR3 extends over 15 amino acids. Germline V lookup: CDR1 GKSSPN, CDR2 SITVG. CDR3 bases read: TGTGCCTGGAGTCTAGCTGAGAATTCTGGAAATACGCTCTAT. Protein: CAWSLAENSGNTLY. The entire CDR3 protein is CAWSLAENSGNTLYF.

Concerning this clone itself: Here the gene names and germline are mouse. The CDR3 extends 1 residue past the end of the read, so its final part is completed from the germline J gene. The gene calls are TRBV13-1 and TRBJ2-7; 9 nucleotides match TRBD1. This CDR3 spans 14 amino acids. Germline CDR1 and CDR2: NSHNY and SYGAGN. V lost 5 bases, J lost 4 bases, and 7 bases stayed unmatched. The DNA read from the CDR3 is TGTGCCAGCAGAACATCGGGACAGGGATATGAACAGTAC. It yields the protein CASRTSGQGYEQY. The entire CDR3 reads CASRTSGQGYEQYF.

Notes on this clone: All gene names here are mouse names. The read comes to an end 1 residue before the CDR3 does, leaving the germline J gene to fill in the end. The same CDR3 arises from other DNA sequences in this sample as well. The V gene is TRBV19, the J gene TRBJ2-1, with TRBD2 identical over 9 bases. The CDR3 has 14 amino acids. Germline assignment: CDR1 FNHDT and CDR2 SITEND (reference sequence). V lost 6 bases to trimming and J lost 1 base; unmatched junction nucleotides: 2. CDR3 bases read: TGTGCCAGCACCGACTGGGGGAACTATGCTGAGCAGTTC. Protein product: CASTDWGNYAEQF. The entire CDR3 is CASTDWGNYAEQFF.

This clone was seen a handful of times. These gene names are mouse names. The read finishes 1 residue shy of the CDR3 end, and the germline J gene is used to complete it. This chain links TRBV20 with TRBJ2-7; 7 positions agree with TRBD1. Germline assignment: CDR1 GFQATS and CDR2 STVNSAI. J lost 6 bases, V lost 0 bases, and 2 bases had no gene match. The length of the CDR3 is 12 residues. CDR3: CGAREAGGEQYF. Partial CDR3 DNA: TGTGGTGCTAGGGAGGCAGGGGGTGAACAGTAC.

Concerning this clone itself: Mouse gene names apply. The read ends 1 residue before the CDR3 terminus; that terminus is restored from the germline J gene. The genes are TRBV5 and TRBJ2-1, with 10 bases fitting TRBD2. This CDR3 spans 15 amino acids. CDR1 and CDR2 (germline): LGHNA, YNLKQL (reference sequence). J was trimmed by 7 bases and V by 3 bases; bases with no gene match: 6. The CDR3 here is CASSHLGGRGAEQFF. The covered CDR3 bases are TGTGCCAGCAGCCACCTGGGGGGGCGCGGGGCTGAGCAGTTC.

About this clone: Gene names follow the mouse nomenclature. The CDR3 end falls 1 residue outside the read, so it is completed with the germline J gene. The chain uses TRBV31 and TRBJ2-4; 7 bases line up with TRBD2. This CDR3 is 14 amino acids long. V trimming: 0 bases; J trimming: 3 bases; junction bases outside the gene matches: 3. Germline CDR1 and CDR2: GKSSPN and SITVG. This CDR3 is CAWSLWGRQNTLYF. The DNA read from the CDR3 is TGTGCCTGGAGTCTCTGGGGGAGACAAAACACCTTGTAC.

This clone has a handful of counts. Gene names denote mouse genes. The read is 1 residue too short to cover the CDR3 end, so that end is filled in from the germline J gene. The chain links TRBV24 to TRBJ1-3; 7 bases match TRBD1. Germline V CDR1 and CDR2: KGHTA, FRNEEI. The V gene end was trimmed by 4 bases and the J gene end by 5 bases; junction bases not matched to a gene: 11. The CDR3 covers 16 residues. This chain's CDR3 is CASSRLSRDRRNTLYF. The covered CDR3 bases are TGTGCCAGCAGTCGGTTGAGCCGGGACAGACGAAATACGCTCTAT.

Worth noting for this clone: Mouse gene names apply. The observed sequence ends 1 residue before the CDR3 terminus, with the missing tail filled in from the germline J gene. The chain uses TRBV5 and TRBJ2-4, with D possibly being TRBD1 or TRBD2 (7 bases each). Trimming took off 4 bases at V and 2 bases at J, with 13 bases between the two ends. The CDR3 covers 15 residues. Per germline, CDR1 LGHNA and CDR2 YNLKQL (reference sequence). This chain's CDR3 is CASSPQGGVQNTLYF. The covered CDR3 bases are TGTGCCAGCAGCCCGCAGGGGGGGGTTCAAAACACCTTGTAC.

Note on this clone: Germline and genes: mouse. The missing CDR3 end, 1 residue past where the read stops, is filled in from the germline J gene. The chain couples TRBV13-3 to TRBJ2-7, with 9 bases aligning to TRBD2. The V segment lost 4 bases and the J segment 4 bases; nucleotides outside the gene matches: 3. CDR3 length: 13 residues. Germline lookup yields CDR1 NNHDY and CDR2 SYVADS. CDR3 amino acids: CASSLGGVYEQYF. The sequenced CDR3 bases are TGTGCCAGCAGTCTGGGGGGGGTTTATGAACAGTAC.

Notes on this clone: Genes and germline come from the mouse. The CDR3 end is not reached by the read, which stops 1 residue before it; the germline J gene fills it in. V is TRBV13-2 and J is TRBJ2-1, with TRBD2 matching over 10 bases. The CDR3 length is 15 residues. Germline V gives CDR1 NNHNN, CDR2 SYGAGS (reference sequence). With 0 bases clipped from V and 7 bases from J, the junction kept 4 bases outside the gene matches. The CDR3 bases that were read are TGTGCCAGCGGTGATGCTCTGGGGGGGCGGGCTGAGCAGTTC. Translation gives CASGDALGGRAEQF. The whole CDR3 sequence is CASGDALGGRAEQFF.

This clone came up a few times. Gene and germline names: mouse. The CDR3 is cut off 1 residue early in the read; its end comes from the germline J gene. V is TRBV13-2 and J is TRBJ1-3; D gene ambiguous. Germline V gene lookup returns CDR1 NNHNN and CDR2 SYGAGS (reference sequence). Trimming shortened V by 3 bases and J by 0 bases, and 7 bases separated the two germline ends. The CDR3 has 14 amino acids. The DNA read from the CDR3 is TGTGCCAGCGGTGCACCTCGTTCTGGAAATACGCTCTAT. Amino acids: CASGAPRSGNTLY. The full CDR3 sequence reads CASGAPRSGNTLYF.

With respect to this clone: The germline and genes are mouse ones. The CDR3 end is not reached by the read, which stops 1 residue before it; the germline J gene fills it in. The V and J genes are TRBV13-2 and TRBJ2-5; TRBD2 agrees at 7 bases. Trimming cost V 2 bases and J 0 bases; bases outside gene matches: 0. This CDR3 spans 14 amino acids. Per germline, CDR1 NNHNN and CDR2 SYGAGS (reference sequence). The sequenced CDR3 bases are TGTGCCAGCGGTGAGGGGGGGAACCAAGACACCCAGTAC. This codes for CASGEGGNQDTQY. The whole CDR3 reads CASGEGGNQDTQYF.

In regard to this clone: Gene names denote mouse genes. The CDR3 goes on 1 residue after the read ends, and that part is filled in from the germline J gene. This chain joins TRBV13-1 and TRBJ1-1; D is unresolved. In germline, CDR1 is NSHNY, CDR2 SYGAGN. The V and J ends lost 0 bases and 1 base respectively, with 1 base between them. The CDR3 is made up of 12 amino acids. The CDR3 DNA, read in part, is TGTGCCAGCAGTGATGAAAACACAGAAGTCTTC. Its protein is CASSDENTEVF. The full CDR3 protein is CASSDENTEVFF.

Notes on this clone: Gene names and germline match the mouse. The read comes to an end 1 residue before the CDR3 does, leaving the germline J gene to fill in the end. V and J are TRBV20 and TRBJ2-4; D is undetermined. The CDR3 has 14 residues. CDR1 GFQATS and CDR2 STVNSAI come from the germline V gene. V lost 0 bases to trimming and J lost 0 bases, with 7 bases between them. This CDR3 reads CGAREHNSQNTLYF. The sequenced CDR3 bases are TGTGGTGCTAGGGAACACAATAGTCAAAACACCTTGTAC.

As concerns this clone: The gene symbols are mouse symbols. From the germline J gene comes the end of the CDR3, since the read stops 1 residue before it. The V and J genes are TRBV29 and TRBJ1-6; possible D gene TRBD1, 5 bases. TRBJ1-6 is filed as an ORF, its function uncertain. The V end lost 5 bases, the J end lost 4 bases, and 6 bases lay between the germline ends. Germline-derived CDR1 and CDR2 are MSHET and SYDVDS. This CDR3 comprises 13 residues. The DNA read from the CDR3 is TGTGCTAGCAGTCAGGGATATAATTCGCCCCTCTAC. This encodes CASSQGYNSPLY. The whole CDR3 sequence is CASSQGYNSPLYF.

About this clone itself: Gene names follow the mouse nomenclature. The CDR3 is cut off 1 residue early in the read; its end comes from the germline J gene. The gene calls are TRBV20 and TRBJ2-3; 10 bases line up with TRBD2. Germline lookup yields CDR1 GFQATS and CDR2 STVNSAI. The CDR3 consists of 19 residues. Germline trimming cut 0 bases from V and 1 base from J; bases unmatched to any gene: 13. CDR3 DNA (partial): TGTGGTGCTAGGGATTGGCTGGGGGGGCGCAGGGTTGGTGCAGAAACGCTGTAT. Amino acids: CGARDWLGGRRVGAETLY. The whole CDR3 sequence is CGARDWLGGRRVGAETLYF.

As regards this clone: The genes are named according to mouse. The CDR3 end lies 1 residue beyond the end of the read and is filled in from the germline J gene. The rearrangement links TRBV13-1 to TRBJ1-3, with unresolved D. V lost 7 bases to trimming and J lost 0 bases, with 8 bases between them. There are 13 residues in the CDR3. In germline, CDR1 is NSHNY, CDR2 SYGAGN. CDR3 in amino acids: CASAINSGNTLYF. CDR3 DNA, as far as it was read: TGTGCCAGCGCCATTAATTCTGGAAATACGCTCTAT.

A single count supports this clone. Gene and germline names: mouse. Sequencing ends 1 residue short of the CDR3 end; the germline J gene provides the rest. The V and J genes are TRBV2 and TRBJ2-5; 8 bases are a match to TRBD2. V lost 0 bases to trimming and J lost 4 bases; unmatched junction nucleotides: 6. Germline V gives CDR1 LGHNA, CDR2 YSYQKL. This CDR3 has 16 amino acids. The sequenced CDR3 bases are TGTGCCAGCAGCCAAGAGGGGAGACTGGGGAAAGACACCCAGTAC. Residues: CASSQEGRLGKDTQY. The CDR3 as a whole reads CASSQEGRLGKDTQYF. Together with reference TRBV2 and TRBJ2-5, the CDR3 gives the full variable domain: DPKIIQKPKYLVAVTGSEKILICEQYLGHNAMYWYRQSAKKPLEFMFSYSYQKLMDNQTASSRFQPQSSKKNHLDLQITALKPDDSATYFCASSQEGRLGKDTQYFGPGTRLLVL.

Note on this clone: Mouse germline and gene names are used. CDR3 DNA, as far as it was read: TGTGCCAGCGGTGCCAAAGACACCCAGTAC. Translation gives CASGAKDTQY. The whole CDR3 region reads CASGAKDTQYF. The chain has TRBV13-2 and TRBJ2-5; D is uncertain. With the read ending 1 residue before the CDR3 end, the germline J gene is used to fill in that end. The CDR3 has 11 amino acids. Germline V gene sequence: CDR1 NNHNN, CDR2 SYGAGS (reference sequence). The V and J ends lost 3 bases and 4 bases respectively, with 3 bases between them.

Comment on this clone: The germline and genes are mouse ones. The CDR3 end falls 1 residue outside the read, so it is completed with the germline J gene. This rearrangement joins TRBV5 to TRBJ2-7, with 13 bases lining up with TRBD2. Germline lookup yields CDR1 LGHNA and CDR2 YNLKQL (reference sequence). Trimming cost V 1 base and J 6 bases; bases outside gene matches: 3. The CDR3 has 15 amino acids. CDR3: CASSQVDWGGAEQYF. The sequenced CDR3 bases are TGTGCCAGCAGCCAAGTGGACTGGGGGGGCGCTGAACAGTAC.

As to this clone: Gene names denote mouse genes. The read ends 1 residue before the CDR3 terminus; that terminus is restored from the germline J gene. The rearrangement uses TRBV5 and TRBJ2-7, with 13 bases matching TRBD2. Trimming at V came to 0 bases and at J to 7 bases, leaving 6 bases not matched to a gene. This CDR3 spans 16 amino acids. Germline V gives CDR1 LGHNA, CDR2 YNLKQL (reference sequence). The sequenced part of the CDR3 DNA is TGTGCCAGCAGCCAAGAAGGGACTGGGGGGGTCGGAGAACAGTAC. It specifies CASSQEGTGGVGEQY. The full CDR3 reads CASSQEGTGGVGEQYF.